Each of the 10 T cell receptor beta chains below was sequenced from the same sample in a study of T cell responses to AZD1222 COVID-19 vaccine. Sequenced by immunoSEQ multiplex PCR; TCRdb stores in-frame clones only, minus some. Here the sample spans approximately 45,000 clones, about 90% being singletons. The input for sequencing was peripheral blood, taken 28 days after the second AZD1222 dose. Source of these receptors: an adult who received the AZD1222 COVID-19 vaccine.

This chain connects TRBV10-2 to TRBJ2-7; 13 nucleotides align to TRBD2. Germline-derived CDR1 and CDR2 are WSHSY and SAAADI. Trimming removed 6 bases from V and 6 bases from J; junction bases left unmatched: 14. This CDR3 spans 17 amino acids. The CDR3 protein is CASSRTSGRAGAGEQYF. Written as DNA, the CDR3 is TGCGCCAGCAGCCGGACTAGCGGGAGAGCGGGGGCTGGCGAGCAGTACTTC.

The genes are TRBV5-1 and TRBJ2-5; D might be TRBD2 (5 bases). This CDR3 has 17 amino acids. V was shortened by 2 bases and J by 2 bases, with 19 bases between the two germline ends. Germline V gene sequence: CDR1 SGHRS, CDR2 YFSETQ. CDR3 coding DNA: TGCGCCAGCAGCTTAGACCCTCCGGGTAGCGCTCAAGAGACCCAGTACTTC. Translating it yields CASSLDPPGSAQETQYF.

The rearrangement uses TRBV3-1 (or the pseudogene TRBV3-2) and TRBJ2-1; D not resolved. The CDR3 loop spans 13 amino acids. Germline loops: CDR1 LGHDT, CDR2 YNNKEL (reference sequence). V lost 6 bases, J lost 5 bases, and 11 bases lay in between. CDR3 residues: CASRRVLDNEQFF. The CDR3 DNA follows: TGTGCCAGCAGGCGCGTGCTGGACAATGAGCAGTTCTTC.

The chain is built from TRBV11-2 and TRBJ2-7; D is unclear. CDR3 length: 17 residues. The V gene lost 1 base and the J gene lost 6 bases, with 22 bases spanning the gap. Germline V lookup: CDR1 SGHAT, CDR2 FQNNGV. CDR3 amino acids: CASSLGSAWAKGREQYF. CDR3 in DNA: TGTGCCAGCAGCTTAGGATCCGCCTGGGCCAAAGGGCGCGAGCAGTACTTC. Complete variable domain (other parts from reference TRBV11-2 and TRBJ2-7): EAGVAQSPRYKIIEKRQSVAFWCNPISGHATLYWYQQILGQGPKLLIQFQNNGVVDDSQLPKDRFSAERLKGVDSTLKIQPAKLEDSAVYLCASSLGSAWAKGREQYFGPGTRLTVT.

V and J are TRBV7-9 and TRBJ1-5; D remains ambiguous. CDR3 length equals 14 residues. V was trimmed by 3 bases and J by 6 bases, leaving 12 bases between them. Germline loops: CDR1 SEHNR, CDR2 FQNEAQ (reference sequence). CDR3 coding DNA: TGTGCCAGCAGCTTGGGAAACTGGATTCAGCCCCAGCATTTT. Protein: CASSLGNWIQPQHF. The variable domain in full, completed from reference TRBV7-9 and TRBJ1-5, reads DTGVSQNPRHKITKRGQNVTFRCDPISEHNRLYWYRQTLGQGPEFLTYFQNEAQLEKSRLLSDRFSAERPKGSFSTLEIQRTEQGDSAMYLCASSLGNWIQPQHFGDGTRLSIL.

The chain has TRBV7-9 and TRBJ1-3; TRBD1 might be the D (6 bases). The V end was cut by 10 bases, the J end by 0 bases, with 19 bases between. This CDR3 has 16 residues. The V gene's germline CDR1 is SEHNR and CDR2 FQNEAQ (reference sequence). The CDR3 spells CATNFGGPPSGNTIYF. The CDR3 nucleotides read TGTGCCACCAACTTCGGGGGCCCACCCTCTGGAAACACCATATATTTT.

The sample holds one count of this clone. The chain uses TRBV4-1 and TRBJ1-5; D perhaps matches TRBD1 (5 bases). Trimming removed 0 bases at V and 7 bases at J, with 13 bases between. The length of the CDR3 is 15 residues. Germline assignment: CDR1 MGHRA and CDR2 YSYEKL. The chain's CDR3 is CASSQDSGAGQPQHF. CDR3 nucleotide sequence: TGCGCCAGCAGCCAAGATAGCGGGGCCGGGCAGCCCCAGCATTTT.

The genes are TRBV4-3 and TRBJ1-6; no clear D. The germline V and J ends were trimmed by 3 bases and 3 bases, with 6 bases remaining between them. From germline, CDR1 is LGHNA and CDR2 YSLEER. This CDR3 contains 14 residues. CDR3 DNA sequence: TGCGCCAGCAGCCAGGACTACTATAATTCACCCCTCCACTTT. It encodes CASSQDYYNSPLHF.

As to this clone: Within the sample, other DNA sequences also encode this same CDR3. This chain connects TRBV6-2 or TRBV6-3 to TRBJ1-1; no clear D gene. V shed 0 bases and J shed 1 base, with 6 bases lying between them. The CDR3 length is 14 residues. CDR1 is MNHEY and CDR2 is SVGEGT in the germline V gene. The DNA of the CDR3 is TGTGCCAGCAGTTACTCAACTGGGAACACTGAAGCTTTCTTT. This gives the protein CASSYSTGNTEAFF.

The rearrangement joins TRBV11-2 to TRBJ2-1; D not resolved. The CDR3 has 12 residues. The germline V gene has CDR1 SGHAT and CDR2 FQNNGV. V lost 4 bases and J lost 5, with 6 bases in between. The CDR3: CASSSLNNEQFF. CDR3 nucleotides: TGTGCCAGCAGCTCATTGAACAATGAGCAGTTCTTC. Combining the CDR3 with reference TRBV11-2 and TRBJ2-1 gives the whole variable domain EAGVAQSPRYKIIEKRQSVAFWCNPISGHATLYWYQQILGQGPKLLIQFQNNGVVDDSQLPKDRFSAERLKGVDSTLKIQPAKLEDSAVYLCASSSLNNEQFFGPGTRLTVL.